The source of this T cell receptor (beta chain) is a study of blood T cell repertoires in COVID-19. Study information: There were acute and convalescent COVID-19 samples, and they came from the United States, Italy and Spain.

Trimming took 8 bases from V and 5 from J; bases not matched to a gene: 2. This CDR3 comprises 12 residues. Germline-derived CDR1 and CDR2 are LNHDA and SQIVND (reference sequence). TCRdb's table, derived via immunoSEQ multiplex PCR, lists solely in-frame clones and lacks some. The sample contains over 85,000 clones, about 79% of which appear only once. V gene TRBV19 combines with J gene TRBJ2-1, with 8 bases identical to TRBD2. The sample consisted of peripheral blood. The receptor was derived from a man aged 55-75 years with acute or convalescent COVID-19. The CDR3 DNA reads as TGTGCCAGTGGTAGCGGGAACAATGAGCAGTTCTTC. Residues: CASGSGNNEQFF.